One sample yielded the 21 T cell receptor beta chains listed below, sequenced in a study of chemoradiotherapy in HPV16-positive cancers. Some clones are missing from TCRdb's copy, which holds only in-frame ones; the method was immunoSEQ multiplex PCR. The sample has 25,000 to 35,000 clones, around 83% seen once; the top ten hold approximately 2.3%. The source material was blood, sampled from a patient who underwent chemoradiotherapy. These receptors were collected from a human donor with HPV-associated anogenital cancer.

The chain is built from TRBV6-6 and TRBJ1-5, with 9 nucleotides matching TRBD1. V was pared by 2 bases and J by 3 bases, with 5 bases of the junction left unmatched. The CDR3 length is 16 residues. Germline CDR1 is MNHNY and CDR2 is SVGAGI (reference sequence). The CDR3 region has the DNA TGTGCCAGCAGTTACAGGACAGGGGCGTCCAATCAGCCCCAGCATTTT. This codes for CASSYRTGASNQPQHF.

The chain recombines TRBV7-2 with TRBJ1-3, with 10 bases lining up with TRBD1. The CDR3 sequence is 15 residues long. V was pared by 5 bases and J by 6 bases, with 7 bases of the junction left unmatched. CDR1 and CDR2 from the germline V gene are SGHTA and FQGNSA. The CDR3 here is CASSEGQGDLNTIYF. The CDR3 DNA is TGTGCCAGCAGCGAAGGACAGGGGGATCTAAACACCATATATTTT.

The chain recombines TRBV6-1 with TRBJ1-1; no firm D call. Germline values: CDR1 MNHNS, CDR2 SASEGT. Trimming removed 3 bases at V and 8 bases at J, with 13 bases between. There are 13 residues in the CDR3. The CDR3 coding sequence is TGTGCCAGCAGTGACTTGGACTGGGGAGAAGCTTTCTTT. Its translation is CASSDLDWGEAFF.

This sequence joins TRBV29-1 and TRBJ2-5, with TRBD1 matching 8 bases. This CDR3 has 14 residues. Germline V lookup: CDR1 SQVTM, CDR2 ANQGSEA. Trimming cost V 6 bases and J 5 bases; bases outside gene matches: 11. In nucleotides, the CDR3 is TGCAGCGTCGCTTGGACAGGGTCACTGGAGACCCAGTACTTC. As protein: CSVAWTGSLETQYF.

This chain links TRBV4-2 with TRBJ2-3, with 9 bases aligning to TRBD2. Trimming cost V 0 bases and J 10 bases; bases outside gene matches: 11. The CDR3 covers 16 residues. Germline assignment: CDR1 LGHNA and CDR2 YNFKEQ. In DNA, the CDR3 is TGTGCCAGCAGCCAAGATGGTAGCGGGGGCCTCGGTTCGCAGTATTTT. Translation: CASSQDGSGGLGSQYF.

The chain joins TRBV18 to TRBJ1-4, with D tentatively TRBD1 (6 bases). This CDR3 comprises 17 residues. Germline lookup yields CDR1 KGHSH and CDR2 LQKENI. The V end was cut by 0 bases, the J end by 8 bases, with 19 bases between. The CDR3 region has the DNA TGTGCCAGCTCACCACCAGGGGGAAGGGTTTTGGAAGAAAAACTGTTTTTT. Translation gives CASSPPGGRVLEEKLFF.

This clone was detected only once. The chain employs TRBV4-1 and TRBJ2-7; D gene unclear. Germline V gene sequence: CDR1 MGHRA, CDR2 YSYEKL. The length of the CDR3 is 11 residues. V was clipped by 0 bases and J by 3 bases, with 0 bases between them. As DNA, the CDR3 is TGCGCCAGCAGCCAAGACTACGAGCAGTACTTC. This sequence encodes CASSQDYEQYF.

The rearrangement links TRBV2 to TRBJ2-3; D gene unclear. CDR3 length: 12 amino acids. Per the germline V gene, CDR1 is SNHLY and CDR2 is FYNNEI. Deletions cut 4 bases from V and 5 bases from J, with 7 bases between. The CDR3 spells CASSVSEDTQYF. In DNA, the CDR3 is TGTGCCAGCAGTGTGTCAGAAGATACGCAGTATTTT. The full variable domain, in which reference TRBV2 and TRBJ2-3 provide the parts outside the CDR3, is EPEVTQTPSHQVTQMGQEVILRCVPISNHLYFYWYRQILGQKVEFLVSFYNNEISEKSEIFDDQFSVERPDGSNFTLKIRSTKLEDSAMYFCASSVSEDTQYFGPGTRLTVL.

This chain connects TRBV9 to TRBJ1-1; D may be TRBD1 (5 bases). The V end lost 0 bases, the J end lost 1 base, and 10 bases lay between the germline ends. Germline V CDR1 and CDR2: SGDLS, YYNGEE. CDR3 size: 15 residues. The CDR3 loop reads CASSVGFGTNTEAFF. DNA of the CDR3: TGTGCCAGCAGCGTAGGGTTCGGGACGAACACTGAAGCTTTCTTT.

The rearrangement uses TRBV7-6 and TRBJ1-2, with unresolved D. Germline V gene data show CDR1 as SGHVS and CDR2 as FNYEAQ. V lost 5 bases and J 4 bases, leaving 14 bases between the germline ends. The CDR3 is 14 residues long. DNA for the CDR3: TGTGCCAGCAGCCAAAACACCTCCCCCTATGGCTACACCTTC. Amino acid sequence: CASSQNTSPYGYTF.

In nucleotides, the CDR3 is TGTGCCAGCAGCTTGAAGGGGGGCTGGGACACTGAAGCTTTCTTT. Translation: CASSLKGGWDTEAFF. The chain joins TRBV5-6 to TRBJ1-1, with a tentative D call TRBD1 (6 bases). The V end was cut by 1 base, the J end by 3 bases, with 13 bases between. The CDR3 loop spans 15 amino acids. The germline V gene encodes CDR1 SGHDT and CDR2 YYEEEE.

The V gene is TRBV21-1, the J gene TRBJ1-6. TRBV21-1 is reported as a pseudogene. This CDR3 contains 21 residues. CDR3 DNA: TGTGCCAGCAGCAAGGTAGACGGGCCATCGGGGCCCTCCCTCTCGGCGTCACCCCTCCACTTT. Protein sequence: CASSKVDGPSGPSLSASPLHF.

CDR3 in DNA: TGTGCCAGCAGTTATGGGACTAGCTCGGGGGAGCAGTACTTC. As protein: CASSYGTSSGEQYF. The rearrangement links TRBV6-6 to TRBJ2-7; TRBD2 matches 9 bases. The CDR3 is 14 residues long. Germline V gene lookup returns CDR1 MNHNY and CDR2 SVGAGI (reference sequence). V lost 3 bases to trimming and J lost 7 bases; unmatched junction nucleotides: 7.

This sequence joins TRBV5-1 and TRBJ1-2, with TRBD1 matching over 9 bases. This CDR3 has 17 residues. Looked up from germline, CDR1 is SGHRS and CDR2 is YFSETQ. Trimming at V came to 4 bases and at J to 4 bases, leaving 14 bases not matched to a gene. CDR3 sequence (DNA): TGCGCCAGCAGCCCAAGACAGGGGGGCGCGCCTATCTATGGCTACACCTTC. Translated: CASSPRQGGAPIYGYTF.

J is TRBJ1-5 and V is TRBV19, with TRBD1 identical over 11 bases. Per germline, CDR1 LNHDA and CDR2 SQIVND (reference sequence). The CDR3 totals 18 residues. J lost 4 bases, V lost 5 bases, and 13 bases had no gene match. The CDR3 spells CASSGFGGGTGGNQPQHF. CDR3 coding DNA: TGTGCCAGTAGTGGTTTTGGAGGAGGGACAGGGGGAAATCAGCCCCAGCATTTT.

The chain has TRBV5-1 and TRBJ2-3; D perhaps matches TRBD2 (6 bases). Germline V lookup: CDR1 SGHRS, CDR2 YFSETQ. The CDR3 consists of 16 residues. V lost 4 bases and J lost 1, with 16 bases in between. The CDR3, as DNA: TGCGCCAGCAGCCGAGGGACTTCACATGGCACAGATACGCAGTATTTT. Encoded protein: CASSRGTSHGTDTQYF.

CDR3 in amino acids: CASSRRDTEAFF. The DNA of the CDR3 is TGTGCCAGCAGCCGTAGGGACACTGAAGCTTTCTTT. This chain uses TRBV5-4 with TRBJ1-1; D is uncertain. The ends were cut back, 4 bases at V and 3 bases at J, with 7 bases in the middle. CDR3 length equals 12 residues. Per germline, CDR1 SGHNT and CDR2 YYREEE (reference sequence).

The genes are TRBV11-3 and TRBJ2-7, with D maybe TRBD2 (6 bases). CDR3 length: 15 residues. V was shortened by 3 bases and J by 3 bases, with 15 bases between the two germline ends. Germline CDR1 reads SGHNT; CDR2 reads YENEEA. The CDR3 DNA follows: TGTGCCAGCAGCTTCTCTGTCTCCGGGAGCTACGAGCAGTACTTC. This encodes CASSFSVSGSYEQYF.

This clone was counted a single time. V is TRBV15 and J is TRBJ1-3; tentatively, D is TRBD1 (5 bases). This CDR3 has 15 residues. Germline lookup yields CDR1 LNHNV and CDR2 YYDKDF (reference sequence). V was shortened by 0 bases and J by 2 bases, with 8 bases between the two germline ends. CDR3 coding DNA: TGTGCCACCAGCAGAGATCCGGGGGCTGGAAACACCATATATTTT. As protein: CATSRDPGAGNTIYF. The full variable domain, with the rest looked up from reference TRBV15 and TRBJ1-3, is DAMVIQNPRYQVTQFGKPVTLSCSQTLNHNVMYWYQQKSSQAPKLLFHYYDKDFNNEADTPDNFQSRRPNTSFCFLDIRSPGLGDTAMYLCATSRDPGAGNTIYFGEGSWLTVV.

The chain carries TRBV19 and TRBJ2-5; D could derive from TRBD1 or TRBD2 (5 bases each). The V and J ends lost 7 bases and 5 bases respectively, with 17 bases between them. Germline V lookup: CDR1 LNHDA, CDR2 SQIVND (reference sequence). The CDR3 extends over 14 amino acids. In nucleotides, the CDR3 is TGTGCCAGTAATGACGCAGGGACCAAGGAGACCCAGTACTTC. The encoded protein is CASNDAGTKETQYF. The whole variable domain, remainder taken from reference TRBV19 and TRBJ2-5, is DGGITQSPKYLFRKEGQNVTLSCEQNLNHDAMYWYRQDPGQGLRLIYYSQIVNDFQKGDIAEGYSVSREKKESFPLTVTSAQKNPTAFYLCASNDAGTKETQYFGPGTRLLVL.

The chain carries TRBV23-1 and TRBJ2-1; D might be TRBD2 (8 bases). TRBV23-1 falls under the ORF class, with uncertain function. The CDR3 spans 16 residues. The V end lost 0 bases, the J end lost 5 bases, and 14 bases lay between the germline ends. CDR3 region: CASSQSVAGTDNEQFF. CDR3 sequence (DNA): TGCGCCAGCAGTCAATCGGTAGCGGGGACAGACAATGAGCAGTTCTTC.